The source of this T cell receptor beta chain is a study of T cells in Graves' hyperthyroidism and ophthalmopathy. Regarding the study as a whole: Researchers report that a 13 V-J model separated ophthalmopathy from stable hyperthyroidism.

RNA transcripts served as the template for amplifying TCR beta CDR3 regions. The HTBI primer set served for first-round RT-PCR of the TCR CDR3. TCRdb itself ran the multiplex PCR reads through MiXCR, one entry per CDR3 protein. The sample lists hundreds of thousands of distinct CDR3 sequences, approximately 40% occurring once. This clonotype was recorded a few times. As yet, its antigen is unknown. In making diagnoses, clinical symptoms, serum thyroxine and TRAb, thyroid ultrasound and orbital computed tomography were all used. The TCR was taken from a man between 18 and 35 years old with Graves' hyperthyroidism. The sample comprised blood.

This chain's CDR3 is CASSGTTGSSYEQYF. For the CDR3, the DNA is TGTGCCAGCAGCGGAACGACAGGGAGCTCCTACGAGCAGTACTTC. V usage is TRBV7-9 and J usage is TRBJ2-7, with 7 nucleotides matching TRBD1. CDR1 is SEHNR, CDR2 FQNEAQ, per germline (reference sequence). The V and J ends lost 5 bases and 0 bases, in that order; junction bases with no gene match: 7. This CDR3 has 15 residues.